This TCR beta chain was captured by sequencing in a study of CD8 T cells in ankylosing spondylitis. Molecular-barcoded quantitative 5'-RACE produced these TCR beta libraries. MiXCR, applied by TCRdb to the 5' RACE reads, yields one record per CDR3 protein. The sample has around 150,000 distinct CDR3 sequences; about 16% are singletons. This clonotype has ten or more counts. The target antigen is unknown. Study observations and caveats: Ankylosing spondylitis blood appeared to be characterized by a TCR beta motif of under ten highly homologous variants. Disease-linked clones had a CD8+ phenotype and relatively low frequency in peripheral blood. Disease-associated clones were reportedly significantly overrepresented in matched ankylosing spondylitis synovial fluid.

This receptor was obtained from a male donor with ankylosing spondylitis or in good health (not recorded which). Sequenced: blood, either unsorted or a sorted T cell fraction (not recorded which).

CDR3 bases: TGCGCCAGCAGCCCGGGACTAGCGAATTACTACGAGCAGTACTTC. It codes for CASSPGLANYYEQYF. The chain recombines TRBV4-1 with TRBJ2-7; 10 nucleotides align to TRBD2. The germline V gene has CDR1 MGHRA and CDR2 YSYEKL. V lost 4 bases, J lost 3 bases, and 6 bases stayed unmatched. The CDR3 contains 15 residues.